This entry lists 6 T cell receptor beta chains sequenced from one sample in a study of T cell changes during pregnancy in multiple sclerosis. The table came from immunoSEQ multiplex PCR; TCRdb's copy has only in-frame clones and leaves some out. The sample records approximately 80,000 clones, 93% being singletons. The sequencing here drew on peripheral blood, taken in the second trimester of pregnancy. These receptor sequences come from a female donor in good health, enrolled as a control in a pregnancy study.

The CDR3 protein is CASSLEPGGSDTQYF. The CDR3 DNA reads as TGTGCCAGCAGCTTAGAACCGGGGGGGTCTGATACGCAGTATTTT. V usage is TRBV7-2 and J usage is TRBJ2-3; 8 bases are shared with TRBD2. The CDR3 has 15 residues. CDR1 SGHTA and CDR2 FQGNSA come from the germline V gene. V was pared by 1 base and J by 6 bases, with 6 bases of the junction left unmatched.

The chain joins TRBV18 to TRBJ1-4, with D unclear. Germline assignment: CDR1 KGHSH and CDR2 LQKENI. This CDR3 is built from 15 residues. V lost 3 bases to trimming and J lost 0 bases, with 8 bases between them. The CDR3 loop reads CASSPSGSTNEKLFF. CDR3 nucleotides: TGTGCCAGCTCACCCAGCGGGTCAACTAATGAAAAACTGTTTTTT.

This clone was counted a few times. The CDR3, as DNA: TGTGCCAGCTCACTAGAGTCCACCATATATTTT. Its translation is CASSLESTIYF. The V call is TRBV18, the J call TRBJ1-3; unclear D gene. Trimming removed 4 bases from V and 9 bases from J, with 7 bases in between. The CDR3 extends over 11 amino acids. Germline CDR1 reads KGHSH; CDR2 reads LQKENI.

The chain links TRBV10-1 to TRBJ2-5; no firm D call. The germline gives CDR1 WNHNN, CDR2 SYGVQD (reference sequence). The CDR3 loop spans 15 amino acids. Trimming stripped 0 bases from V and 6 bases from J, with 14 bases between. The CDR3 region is CASSESGGPMKTQYF. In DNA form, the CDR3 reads TGCGCCAGCAGTGAGTCCGGTGGGCCCATGAAGACCCAGTACTTC.

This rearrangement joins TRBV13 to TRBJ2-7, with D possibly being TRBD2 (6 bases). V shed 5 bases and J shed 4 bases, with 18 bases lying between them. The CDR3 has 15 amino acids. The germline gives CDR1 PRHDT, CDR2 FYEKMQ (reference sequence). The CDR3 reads CASSPLRERPYEQYF. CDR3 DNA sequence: TGTGCCAGCAGCCCTCTCCGGGAGCGGCCGTACGAGCAGTACTTC.

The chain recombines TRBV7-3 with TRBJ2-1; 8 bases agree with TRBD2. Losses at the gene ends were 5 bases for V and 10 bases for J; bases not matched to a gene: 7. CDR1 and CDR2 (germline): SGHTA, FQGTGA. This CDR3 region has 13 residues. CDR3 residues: CASSRTGGSEQFF. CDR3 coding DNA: TGTGCCAGCAGCCGTACGGGAGGGAGCGAGCAGTTCTTC.